This T cell receptor beta chain was captured in a study of cytomegalovirus exposure and HLA in healthy donors. The CDR3 covers 15 residues. The germline gives CDR1 SGHRS, CDR2 YFSETQ. V gave up 4 bases and J gave up 5 bases; unmatched junction bases: 5. Sampled while nominally healthy, donors likely had unrecorded immune exposures. PCR was performed using 60 Vbeta and 13 Jbeta primers. The data were produced by immunoSEQ multiplex PCR, yet TCRdb's version contains in-frame clones alone and is incomplete. The sample records about 160,000 clones, roughly 80% being singletons. The source material was PBMCs. The J gene is TRBJ2-5, the V gene TRBV5-1; 13 bases map to TRBD2. The TCR sequence derives from a male donor in good health and CMV-seronegative. DNA for the CDR3: TGCGCCAGCAGCCTGGGACTAGCGGGATTGGAGACCCAGTACTTC. Its protein is CASSLGLAGLETQYF.